This T cell receptor (beta chain) was obtained from a study of spatial heterogeneity in lung cancer. General observations from the study: How many expanded intratumoral alpha and beta TCRs were present tracked the tumor mutation count, which was a count of nonsynonymous mutations.

TCRdb re-derived calls from the 5' RACE reads in MiXCR, one entry per CDR3 protein. The data contain roughly 18,000 distinct CDR3 sequences, 8.5% to 10% of them seen just once; the ten biggest clones take up roughly a fifth. Time point defined: sample taken at primary tumor resection. This clonotype is judged medium-sized. Its antigen is not identified. A library prepared for alpha chains yielded this beta chain as an off-target read; its size is of little meaning. The CDR3 contains 17 residues. This receptor was obtained from a female donor with early-stage non-small cell lung cancer. J is TRBJ2-2 and V is TRBV21-1; the D call TRBD1 from the table was never checked on the DNA. TRBV21-1 is designated a pseudogene. The source was lung tumor tissue, collected at surgery. The CDR3 protein is CASSSSGRIANTGELFF. As DNA, the CDR3 is TGTGCCAGCAGCTCCTCGGGACGCATCGCGAACACCGGGGAGCTGTTTTTT.